This entry features one TCR beta chain sequence. The antigen remains undetermined. These data belong to a study of cytomegalovirus exposure and HLA in healthy donors. As for the study in general: For the roughly 400 genotyped donors, 81% fell within the Caucasian-associated ancestry cluster.

With 60 Vbeta and 13 Jbeta primers, the PCR was carried out. This table comes from immunoSEQ multiplex PCR, and its TCRdb copy is limited to in-frame clones, with some not included. The sample records about 95,000 clones, about two thirds being singletons. Study conclusions and caveats: Reported results showed that the classifier diagnosed cytomegalovirus status with high specificity and sensitivity.

This receptor was taken from a woman in her fifties or sixties in good health and CMV-seropositive. Sequencing input: PBMCs.

CDR3 region: CASSLGLAPRTDTQYF. The CDR3, as DNA: TGTGCCAGCAGCTTAGGGTTAGCCCCGCGCACAGATACGCAGTATTTT. The V and J genes are TRBV11-3 and TRBJ2-3; D gene unclear. This CDR3 spans 16 amino acids. Germline V gene sequence: CDR1 SGHNT, CDR2 YENEEA. V gave up 1 base and J gave up 1 base, with 12 bases separating them.